The 11 T cell receptor beta chains below all came from one sample that was sequenced in a study of blood T cell repertoires in COVID-19. The assay was immunoSEQ multiplex PCR, and TCRdb's table has in-frame clones only and misses some. The table includes tens of thousands of clones, about 90% detected once. Sequenced input: peripheral blood. The receptors were gathered from a human donor with active COVID-19. The donor label of this sample is uncertain.

V usage is TRBV28 and J usage is TRBJ2-3; the match to TRBD1 covers 7 bases. Germline values: CDR1 MDHEN, CDR2 SYDVKM. Trimming at V came to 5 bases and at J to 2 bases, leaving 10 bases not matched to a gene. This CDR3 has 16 amino acids. CDR3 residues: CASSTLTGQLTDTQYF. In nucleotides, the CDR3 is TGTGCCAGCAGTACCCTCACGGGACAGCTCACAGATACGCAGTATTTT.

The J gene is TRBJ2-3, the V gene TRBV18; 15 bases are shared with TRBD2. Germline trimming cut 1 base from V and 5 bases from J; bases unmatched to any gene: 4. Looked up from germline, CDR1 is KGHSH and CDR2 is LQKENI. This CDR3 region has 17 residues. The CDR3 loop is CASSPRGLAGGEDTQYF. The CDR3 region has the DNA TGTGCCAGCTCACCACGCGGACTAGCGGGAGGGGAAGATACGCAGTATTTT.

In DNA form, the CDR3 reads TGTGCCAGCAGTTTGGGGGGAAGTGCCCGGGAGCAGTACTTC. It specifies CASSLGGSAREQYF. The chain recombines TRBV27 with TRBJ2-7; possible D gene TRBD2, 6 bases. This CDR3 has 14 amino acids. V lost 3 bases and J lost 7, with 16 bases in between. Germline CDR1 MNHEY, CDR2 SMNVEV (reference sequence).

The V and J genes are TRBV10-3 and TRBJ2-1, with 12 bases identical to TRBD2. Germline V lookup: CDR1 ENHRY, CDR2 SYGVKD. The CDR3 is 15 residues long. The V and J ends lost 0 bases and 7 bases, in that order; junction bases with no gene match: 1. In DNA form, the CDR3 reads TGTGCCATCAGTGAGTCCCTAGCGGGAGGGAATGAGCAGTTCTTC. Translated, it gives CAISESLAGGNEQFF.

The chain combines TRBV5-1 with TRBJ2-7, with D perhaps TRBD1 (5 bases). The CDR3 is 15 residues long. The germline V gene encodes CDR1 SGHRS and CDR2 YFSETQ. V dropped 5 bases and J dropped 4 bases, with 19 bases sitting between them. The DNA of the CDR3 is TGCGCCAGCAGGCTTGCCTGGGGCGGAGAATACGAGCAGTACTTC. Its translation is CASRLAWGGEYEQYF.

The chain is built from TRBV5-4 and TRBJ2-1; possible D gene TRBD2, 6 bases. The CDR3 spans 15 residues. Trimming shortened V by 4 bases and J by 4 bases, and 15 bases separated the two germline ends. Germline V gives CDR1 SGHNT, CDR2 YYREEE (reference sequence). In DNA, the CDR3 is TGTGCCAGCAGCCCCAGCGGGTCATTATACAATGAGCAGTTCTTC. Its translation: CASSPSGSLYNEQFF.

The chain is built from TRBV24-1 and TRBJ2-5; 12 nucleotides match TRBD1. V was pared by 4 bases and J by 5 bases, with 10 bases of the junction left unmatched. This CDR3 spans 17 amino acids. In germline, CDR1 is KGHDR, CDR2 SFDVKD. The CDR3 DNA sequence: TGTGCCACCAGTGACCGGGGACAGGGGGCTCATCGGGAGACCCAGTACTTC. Translated, it gives CATSDRGQGAHRETQYF.

The V gene is TRBV7-3, the J gene TRBJ2-1; TRBD2 matches at 10 bases. The CDR3 consists of 15 residues. The germline gives CDR1 SGHTA, CDR2 FQGTGA. V trimming: 4 bases; J trimming: 4 bases; junction bases outside the gene matches: 4. CDR3 nucleotide sequence: TGTGCCAGCAGCTCCCTAGCGGGGGCTTACAATGAGCAGTTCTTC. As protein: CASSSLAGAYNEQFF.

In this sample, this clone turned up a few times. The chain recombines TRBV2 with TRBJ1-1; possibly TRBD1 for D (5 bases). From germline, CDR1 is SNHLY and CDR2 FYNNEI. The CDR3 is made up of 13 amino acids. The V and J ends lost 4 bases and 7 bases respectively, with 13 bases between them. The CDR3 spells CASSGRDFGEAFF. In DNA form, the CDR3 reads TGTGCCAGCAGTGGCAGGGATTTTGGTGAAGCTTTCTTT.

This sequence joins TRBV7-9 and TRBJ1-2; 7 positions agree with TRBD1. Germline loops: CDR1 SEHNR, CDR2 FQNEAQ (reference sequence). This CDR3 is 15 amino acids long. The trim removed 5 bases at V and 1 base at J, leaving 7 bases unmatched. The CDR3 spells CASSGPGTDNYGYTF. DNA of the CDR3: TGTGCCAGCAGCGGTCCCGGGACAGATAACTATGGCTACACCTTC.

This clone showed up just a few times. The chain is built from TRBV6-1 and TRBJ2-7; D ambiguous. The germline V gene has CDR1 MNHNS and CDR2 SASEGT. The CDR3 covers 12 residues. V lost 1 base and J lost 6, with 7 bases in between. The CDR3 protein is CASSEVTGEQYF. DNA for the CDR3: TGTGCCAGCAGTGAAGTAACTGGCGAGCAGTACTTC.